Below, one TCR beta chain is given with its context. As originally analysed: Nucleated cell number was recorded as an estimate derived from reference gene primer amplification. The assay was immunoSEQ multiplex PCR, and TCRdb's table has in-frame clones only and misses some. That table gives V, J and clone size, and the DNA gave D and trimming. The sample carries 200,000 or so clones, around 80% recorded once. This entry belongs to a study of blood T cell repertoires in COVID-19. Sequenced: peripheral blood. This receptor was identified in a woman in her sixties or seventies with acute or convalescent COVID-19.

In DNA form, the CDR3 reads TGTGCCAGCAGTGAGCGTCCGCCCTCGGTTTTATACTTC. Translating it yields CASSERPPSVLYF. V is TRBV2 and J is TRBJ2-7; D ambiguous. Germline CDR1 and CDR2: SNHLY and FYNNEI. This CDR3 region has 13 residues. Trimming pared 3 bases from V and 13 bases from J, leaving 19 bases between.